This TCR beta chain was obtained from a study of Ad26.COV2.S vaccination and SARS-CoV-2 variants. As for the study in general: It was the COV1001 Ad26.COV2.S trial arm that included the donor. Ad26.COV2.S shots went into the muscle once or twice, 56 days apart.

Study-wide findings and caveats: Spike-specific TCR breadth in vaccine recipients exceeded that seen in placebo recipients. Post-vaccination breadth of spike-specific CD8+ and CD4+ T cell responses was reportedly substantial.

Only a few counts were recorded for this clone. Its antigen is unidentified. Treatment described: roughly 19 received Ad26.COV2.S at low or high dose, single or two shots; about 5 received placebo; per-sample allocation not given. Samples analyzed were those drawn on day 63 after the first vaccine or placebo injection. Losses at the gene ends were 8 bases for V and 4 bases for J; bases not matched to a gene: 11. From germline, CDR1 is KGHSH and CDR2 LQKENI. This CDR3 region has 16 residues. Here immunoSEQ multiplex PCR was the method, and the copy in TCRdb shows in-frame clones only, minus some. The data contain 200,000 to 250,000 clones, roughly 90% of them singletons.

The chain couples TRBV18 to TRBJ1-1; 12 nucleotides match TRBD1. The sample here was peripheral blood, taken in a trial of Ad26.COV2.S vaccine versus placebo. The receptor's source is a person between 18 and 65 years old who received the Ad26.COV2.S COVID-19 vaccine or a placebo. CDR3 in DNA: TGTGCCAGCCTTCCGGGACAGGGGGCCGGAGGCACTGAAGCTTTCTTT. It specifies CASLPGQGAGGTEAFF.